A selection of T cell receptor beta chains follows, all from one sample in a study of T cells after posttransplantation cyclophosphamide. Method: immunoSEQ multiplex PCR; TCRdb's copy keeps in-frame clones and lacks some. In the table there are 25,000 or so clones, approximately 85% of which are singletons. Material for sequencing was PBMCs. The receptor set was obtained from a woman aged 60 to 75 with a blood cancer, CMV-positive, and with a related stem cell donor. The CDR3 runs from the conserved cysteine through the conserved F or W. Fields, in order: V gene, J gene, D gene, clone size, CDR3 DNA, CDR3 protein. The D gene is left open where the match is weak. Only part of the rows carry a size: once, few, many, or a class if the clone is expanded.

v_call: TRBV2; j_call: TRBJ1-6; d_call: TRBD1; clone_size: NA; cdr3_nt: TGTGCCACAGGACAGGCAACAGGTTCACCCCTCCACTTT; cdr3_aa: CATGQATGSPLHF
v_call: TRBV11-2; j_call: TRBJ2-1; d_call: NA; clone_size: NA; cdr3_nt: TGTGCCAGCAGCTTCAGTGGGGCCCAGTTTGGCAATGAGCAGTTCTTC; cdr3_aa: CASSFSGAQFGNEQFF
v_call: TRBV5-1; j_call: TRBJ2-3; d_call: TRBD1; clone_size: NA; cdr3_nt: TGCGCCAGCAGCTTGGATGGGACAGGCACAGATACGCAGTATTTT; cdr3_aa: CASSLDGTGTDTQYF
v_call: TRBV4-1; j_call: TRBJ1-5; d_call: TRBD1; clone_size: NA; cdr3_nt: TGCGCCAGCAGCCAAGATGGAAGAGGGGGCCAGCCCCAGCATTTT; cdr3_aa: CASSQDGRGGQPQHF
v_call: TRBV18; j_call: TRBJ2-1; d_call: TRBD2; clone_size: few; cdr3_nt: TGTGCCAGCTCACCATATGGGACTAGCGGGAGTACTAATGAGCAGTTCTTC; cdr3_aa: CASSPYGTSGSTNEQFF
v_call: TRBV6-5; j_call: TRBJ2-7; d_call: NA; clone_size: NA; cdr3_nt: TGTGCCAGCAGTTACTCGACAGGCTCTAGGGGCGAGCAGTACTTC; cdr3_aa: CASSYSTGSRGEQYF
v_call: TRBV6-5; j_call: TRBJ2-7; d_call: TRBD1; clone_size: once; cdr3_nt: TGTGCCAGCAGACGGACAGGGGGGTACGAGCAGTACTTC; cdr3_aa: CASRRTGGYEQYF
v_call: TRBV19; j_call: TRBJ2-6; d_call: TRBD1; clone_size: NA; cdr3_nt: TGTGCCAGTAGGGGGGGGACAGGGGGCAGTGGGGCCAACGTCCTGACTTTC; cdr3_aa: CASRGGTGGSGANVLTF
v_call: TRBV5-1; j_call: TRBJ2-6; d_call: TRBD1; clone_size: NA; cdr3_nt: TGCGCCAGCAGCTTGGCGACAGGGTGGAACTCTGGGGCCAACGTCCTGACTTTC; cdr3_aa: CASSLATGWNSGANVLTF
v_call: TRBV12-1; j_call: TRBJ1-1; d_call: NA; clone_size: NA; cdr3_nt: TGTGCCAGCAGCTTCCCAGGGGATATTCGGAACACTGAAGCTTTCTTT; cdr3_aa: CASSFPGDIRNTEAFF
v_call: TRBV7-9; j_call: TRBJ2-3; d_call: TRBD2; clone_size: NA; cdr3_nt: TGTGCCAGCAGCTTAGGGGGAGGGCCAGCAGATACGCAGTATTTT; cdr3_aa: CASSLGGGPADTQYF
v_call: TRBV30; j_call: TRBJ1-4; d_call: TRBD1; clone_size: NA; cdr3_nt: TGTGCCTGGACCACAGGGGGTCTCGAAAAACTGTTTTTT; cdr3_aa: CAWTTGGLEKLFF
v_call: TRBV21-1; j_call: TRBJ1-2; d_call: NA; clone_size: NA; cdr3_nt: TGTGCCAAACGGGACAGAGTTTTGGGCGGCTACACCTTC; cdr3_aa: CAKRDRVLGGYTF
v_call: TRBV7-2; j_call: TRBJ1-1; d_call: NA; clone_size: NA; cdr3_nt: TGTGCCAGCAGCACCGGGACACCGAACACTGAAGCTTTCTTT; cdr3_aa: CASSTGTPNTEAFF
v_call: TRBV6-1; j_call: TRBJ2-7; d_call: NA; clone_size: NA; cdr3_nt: TGTGCCAGCACCCCCGGAGGGAGCCACGAGCAGTACTTC; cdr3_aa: CASTPGGSHEQYF